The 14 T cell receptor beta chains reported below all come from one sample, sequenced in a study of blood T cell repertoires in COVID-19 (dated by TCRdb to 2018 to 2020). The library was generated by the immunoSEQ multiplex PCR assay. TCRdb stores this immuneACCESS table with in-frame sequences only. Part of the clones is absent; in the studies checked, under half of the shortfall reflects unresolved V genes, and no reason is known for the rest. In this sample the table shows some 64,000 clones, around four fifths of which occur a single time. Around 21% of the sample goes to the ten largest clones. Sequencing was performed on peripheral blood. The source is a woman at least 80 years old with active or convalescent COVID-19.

Here the CDR3 reads CASTPGDRDNSPLHF. Written as DNA, the CDR3 is TGTGCCAGCACCCCAGGGGATAGGGATAATTCACCCCTCCACTTT. The chain links TRBV25-1 to TRBJ1-6; tentative D call: TRBD1 (6 bases). V was pared by 7 bases and J by 5 bases, with 15 bases between. Germline V lookup: CDR1 MGHDK, CDR2 SYGVNS. The CDR3 covers 15 residues.

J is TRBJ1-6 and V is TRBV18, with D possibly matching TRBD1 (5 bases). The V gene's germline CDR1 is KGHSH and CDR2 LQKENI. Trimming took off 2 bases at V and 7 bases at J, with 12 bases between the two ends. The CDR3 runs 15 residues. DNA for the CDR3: TGTGCCAGCTCACCAGAGACAGCCCGAAATTCACCCCTCCACTTT. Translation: CASSPETARNSPLHF.

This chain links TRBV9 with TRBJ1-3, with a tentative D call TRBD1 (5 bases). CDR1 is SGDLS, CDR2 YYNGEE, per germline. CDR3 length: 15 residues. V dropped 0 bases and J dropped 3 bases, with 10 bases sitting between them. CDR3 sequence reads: CASSVGSGLGNTIYF. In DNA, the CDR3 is TGTGCCAGCAGCGTAGGATCAGGGCTTGGAAACACCATATATTTT. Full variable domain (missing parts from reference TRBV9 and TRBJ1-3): DSGVTQTPKHLITATGQRVTLRCSPRSGDLSVYWYQQSLDQGLQFLIQYYNGEERAKGNILERFSAQQFPDLHSELNLSSLELGDSALYFCASSVGSGLGNTIYFGEGSWLTVV.

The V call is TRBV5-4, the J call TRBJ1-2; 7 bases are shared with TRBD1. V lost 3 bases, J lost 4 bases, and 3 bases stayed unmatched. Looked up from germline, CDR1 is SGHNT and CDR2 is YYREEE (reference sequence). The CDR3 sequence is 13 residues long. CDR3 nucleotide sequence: TGTGCCAGCAGCTCCACAGGGGTCTATGGCTACACCTTC. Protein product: CASSSTGVYGYTF.

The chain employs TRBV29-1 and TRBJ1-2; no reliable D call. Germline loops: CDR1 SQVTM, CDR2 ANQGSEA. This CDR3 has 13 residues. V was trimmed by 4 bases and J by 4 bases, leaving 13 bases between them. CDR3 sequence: CSVGATIGYGYTF. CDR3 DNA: TGCAGCGTTGGGGCGACAATTGGCTATGGCTACACCTTC.

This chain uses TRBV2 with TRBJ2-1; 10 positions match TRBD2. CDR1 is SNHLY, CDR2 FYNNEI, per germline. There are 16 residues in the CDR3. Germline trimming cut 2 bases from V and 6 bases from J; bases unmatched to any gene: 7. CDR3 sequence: CASSEPQAGGGNEQFF. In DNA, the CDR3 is TGTGCCAGCAGTGAACCCCAAGCGGGGGGGGGCAATGAGCAGTTCTTC.

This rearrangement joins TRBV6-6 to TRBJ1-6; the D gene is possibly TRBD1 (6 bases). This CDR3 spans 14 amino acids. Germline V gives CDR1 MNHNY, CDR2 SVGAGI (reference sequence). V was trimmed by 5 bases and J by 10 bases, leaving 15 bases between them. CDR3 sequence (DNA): TGTGCCAGCAGTACCTTGGACAGAAGATCACCCCTCCACTTT. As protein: CASSTLDRRSPLHF.

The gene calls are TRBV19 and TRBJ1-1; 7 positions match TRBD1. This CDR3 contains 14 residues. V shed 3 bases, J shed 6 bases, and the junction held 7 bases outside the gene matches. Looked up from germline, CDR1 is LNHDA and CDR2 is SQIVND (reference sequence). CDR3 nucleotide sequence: TGTGCCAGTAGTATCCCAGGGGGTAATTCTGAAGCTTTCTTT. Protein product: CASSIPGGNSEAFF.

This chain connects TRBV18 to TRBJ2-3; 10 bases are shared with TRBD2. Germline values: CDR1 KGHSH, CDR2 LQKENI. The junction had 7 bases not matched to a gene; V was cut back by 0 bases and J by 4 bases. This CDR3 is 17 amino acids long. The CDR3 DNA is TGTGCCAGCTCACCACCTGTCCTAGCGGGGGATGCAGATACGCAGTATTTT. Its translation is CASSPPVLAGDADTQYF.

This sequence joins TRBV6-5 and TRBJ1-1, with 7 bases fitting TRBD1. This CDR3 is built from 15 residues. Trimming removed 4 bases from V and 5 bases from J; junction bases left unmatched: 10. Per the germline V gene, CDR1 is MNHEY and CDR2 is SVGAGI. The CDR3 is CASSSTQGFRTEAFF. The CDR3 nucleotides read TGTGCCAGCAGTTCCACACAGGGGTTTAGAACTGAAGCTTTCTTT.

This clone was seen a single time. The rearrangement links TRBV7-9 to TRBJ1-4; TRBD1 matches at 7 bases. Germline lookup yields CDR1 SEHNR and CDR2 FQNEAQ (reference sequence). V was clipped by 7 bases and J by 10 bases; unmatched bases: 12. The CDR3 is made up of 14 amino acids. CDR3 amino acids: CASTPGRGDGKLFF. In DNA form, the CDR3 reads TGTGCCAGCACCCCGGGCAGGGGGGACGGAAAACTGTTTTTT.

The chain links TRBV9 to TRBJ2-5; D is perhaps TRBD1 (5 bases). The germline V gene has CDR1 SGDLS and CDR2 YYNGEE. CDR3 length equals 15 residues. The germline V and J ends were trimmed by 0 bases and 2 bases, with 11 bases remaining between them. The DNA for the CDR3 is TGTGCCAGCAGCGTAGATCAGGGCGTTCAAGAGACCCAGTACTTC. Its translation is CASSVDQGVQETQYF.

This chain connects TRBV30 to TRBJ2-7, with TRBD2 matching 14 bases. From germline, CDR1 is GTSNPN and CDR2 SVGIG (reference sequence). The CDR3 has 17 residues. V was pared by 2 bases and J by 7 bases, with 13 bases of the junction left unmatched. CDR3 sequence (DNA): TGTGCCTGGAGTCCCACCGCGACTAGCGGGGGGGCCTGGGAGCAGTACTTC. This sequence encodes CAWSPTATSGGAWEQYF.

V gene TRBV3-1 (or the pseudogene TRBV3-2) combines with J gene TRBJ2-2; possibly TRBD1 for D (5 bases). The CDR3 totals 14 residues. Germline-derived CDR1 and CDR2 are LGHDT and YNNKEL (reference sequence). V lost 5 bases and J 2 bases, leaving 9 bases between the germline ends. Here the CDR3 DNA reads TGTGCCAGCAGCTGGGGCAGTAACACCGGGGAGCTGTTTTTT. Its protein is CASSWGSNTGELFF.